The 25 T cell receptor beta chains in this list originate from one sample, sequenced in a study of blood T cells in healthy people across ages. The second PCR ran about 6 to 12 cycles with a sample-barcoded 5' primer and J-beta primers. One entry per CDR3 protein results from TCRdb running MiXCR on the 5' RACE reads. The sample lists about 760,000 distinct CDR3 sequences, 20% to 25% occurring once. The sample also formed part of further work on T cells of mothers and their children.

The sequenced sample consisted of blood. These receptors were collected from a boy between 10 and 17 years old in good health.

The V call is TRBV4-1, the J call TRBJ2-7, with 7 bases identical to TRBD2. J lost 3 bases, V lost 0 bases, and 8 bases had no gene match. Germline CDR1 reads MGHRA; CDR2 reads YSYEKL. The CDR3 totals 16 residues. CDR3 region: CASSQEGSGMLYEQYF. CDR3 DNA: TGCGCCAGCAGCCAAGAGGGGAGCGGGATGCTCTACGAGCAGTACTTC.

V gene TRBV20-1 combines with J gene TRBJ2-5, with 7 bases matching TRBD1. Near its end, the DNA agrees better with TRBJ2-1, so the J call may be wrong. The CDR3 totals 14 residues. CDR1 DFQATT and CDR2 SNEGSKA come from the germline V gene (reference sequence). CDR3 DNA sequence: TGCAGTGCTCCACCGGGACAGATCTACAATGAGCAGTTCTTC. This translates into CSAPPGQIYNEQFF.

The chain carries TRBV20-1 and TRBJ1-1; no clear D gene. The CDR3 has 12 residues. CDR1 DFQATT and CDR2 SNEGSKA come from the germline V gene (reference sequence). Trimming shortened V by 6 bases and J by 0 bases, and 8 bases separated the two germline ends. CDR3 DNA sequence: TGCAGTGCCCTCCCTATGAACACTGAAGCTTTCTTT. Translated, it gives CSALPMNTEAFF.

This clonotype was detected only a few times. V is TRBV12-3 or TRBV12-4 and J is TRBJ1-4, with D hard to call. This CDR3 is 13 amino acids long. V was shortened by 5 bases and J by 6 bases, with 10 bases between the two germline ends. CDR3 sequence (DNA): TGTGCCAGCAGTCCCGGCTATTATGAAAAACTGTTTTTT. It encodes CASSPGYYEKLFF.

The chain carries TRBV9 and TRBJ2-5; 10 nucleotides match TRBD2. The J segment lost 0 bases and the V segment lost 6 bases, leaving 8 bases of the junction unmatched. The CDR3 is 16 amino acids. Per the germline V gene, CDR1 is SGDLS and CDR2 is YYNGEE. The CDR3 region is CASTRGLAGDQETQYF. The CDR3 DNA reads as TGTGCCAGCACCCGTGGGCTAGCGGGGGACCAAGAGACCCAGTACTTC.

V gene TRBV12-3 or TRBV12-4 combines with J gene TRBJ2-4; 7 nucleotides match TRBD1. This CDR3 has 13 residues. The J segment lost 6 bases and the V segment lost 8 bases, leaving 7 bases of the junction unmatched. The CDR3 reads CASALWDRNIQYF. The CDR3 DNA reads TGTGCCAGCGCGCTCTGGGACAGAAACATTCAGTACTTC.

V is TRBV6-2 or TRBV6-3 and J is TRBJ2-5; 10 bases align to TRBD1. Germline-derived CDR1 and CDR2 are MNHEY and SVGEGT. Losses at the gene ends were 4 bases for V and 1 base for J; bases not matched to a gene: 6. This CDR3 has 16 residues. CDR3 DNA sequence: TGTGCCAGCAGTTCCGGGACAGGGGACCTCCAAGAGACCCAGTACTTC. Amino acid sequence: CASSSGTGDLQETQYF.

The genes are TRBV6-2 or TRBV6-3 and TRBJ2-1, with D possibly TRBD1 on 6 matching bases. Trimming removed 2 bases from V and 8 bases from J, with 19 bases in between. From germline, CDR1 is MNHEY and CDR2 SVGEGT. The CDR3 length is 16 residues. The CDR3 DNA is TGTGCCAGCAGTTACACCCCTGGGACATTCTTCTATGAGCAGTTCTTC. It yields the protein CASSYTPGTFFYEQFF.

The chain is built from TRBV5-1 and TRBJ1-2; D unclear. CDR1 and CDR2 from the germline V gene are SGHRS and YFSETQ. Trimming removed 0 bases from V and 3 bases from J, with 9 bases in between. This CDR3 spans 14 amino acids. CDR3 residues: CASSLEGNDYGYTF. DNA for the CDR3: TGCGCCAGCAGCTTGGAAGGGAATGACTATGGCTACACCTTC. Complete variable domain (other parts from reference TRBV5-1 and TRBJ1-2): KAGVTQTPRYLIKTRGQQVTLSCSPISGHRSVSWYQQTPGQGLQFLFEYFSETQRNKGNFPGRFSGRQFSNSRSEMNVSTLELGDSALYLCASSLEGNDYGYTFGSGTRLTVV.

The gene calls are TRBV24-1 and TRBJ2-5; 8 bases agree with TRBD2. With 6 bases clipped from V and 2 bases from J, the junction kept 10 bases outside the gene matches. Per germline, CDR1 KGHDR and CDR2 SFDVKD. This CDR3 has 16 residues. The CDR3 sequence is CATSSQIAGHQETQYF. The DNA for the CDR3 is TGTGCCACCAGTTCGCAGATAGCGGGACATCAAGAGACCCAGTACTTC.

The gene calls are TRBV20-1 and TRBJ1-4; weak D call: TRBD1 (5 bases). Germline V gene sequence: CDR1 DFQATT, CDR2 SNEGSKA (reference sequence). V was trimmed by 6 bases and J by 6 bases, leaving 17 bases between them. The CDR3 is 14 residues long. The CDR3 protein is CSAPGPLGDEKLFF. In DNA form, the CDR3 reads TGCAGTGCCCCGGGGCCCTTGGGGGATGAAAAACTGTTTTTT.

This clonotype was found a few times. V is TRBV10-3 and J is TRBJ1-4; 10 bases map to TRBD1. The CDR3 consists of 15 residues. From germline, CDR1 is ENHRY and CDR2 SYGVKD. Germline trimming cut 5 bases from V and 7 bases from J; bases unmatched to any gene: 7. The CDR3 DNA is TGTGCCATCAGTTCCCGGACAGGGGGAGGTGAAAAACTGTTTTTT. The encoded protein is CAISSRTGGGEKLFF.

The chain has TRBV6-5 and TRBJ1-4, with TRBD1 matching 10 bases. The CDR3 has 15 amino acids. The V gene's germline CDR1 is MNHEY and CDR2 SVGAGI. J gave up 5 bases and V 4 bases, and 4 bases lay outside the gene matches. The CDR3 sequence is CASSSLGQGNEKLFF. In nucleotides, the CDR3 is TGTGCCAGCAGTTCATTGGGACAGGGGAATGAAAAACTGTTTTTT.

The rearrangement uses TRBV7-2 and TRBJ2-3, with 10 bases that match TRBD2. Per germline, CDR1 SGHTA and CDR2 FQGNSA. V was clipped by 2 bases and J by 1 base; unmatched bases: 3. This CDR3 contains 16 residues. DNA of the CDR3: TGTGCCAGCAGCTTAAAGAGCGGGGGGGGCACAGATACGCAGTATTTT. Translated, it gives CASSLKSGGGTDTQYF.

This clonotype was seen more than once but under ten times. CDR3 DNA: TGTGCCAGCAGCCCGGGACACCCGATTACCTACGAGCAGTACTTC. It specifies CASSPGHPITYEQYF. The V and J genes are TRBV27 and TRBJ2-7; maybe TRBD1 (6 bases). This CDR3 spans 15 amino acids. Germline V lookup: CDR1 MNHEY, CDR2 SMNVEV (reference sequence). Deletions cut 6 bases from V and 2 bases from J, with 17 bases between.

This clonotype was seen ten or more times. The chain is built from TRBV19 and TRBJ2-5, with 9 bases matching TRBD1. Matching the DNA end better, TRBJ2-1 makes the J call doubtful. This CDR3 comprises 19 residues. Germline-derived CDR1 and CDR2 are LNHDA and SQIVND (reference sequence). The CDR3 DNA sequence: TGTGCCAGTAGTATAGGGGCTGGGACAGGGTTTGCGGGCTACAATGAGCAGTTCTTC. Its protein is CASSIGAGTGFAGYNEQFF.

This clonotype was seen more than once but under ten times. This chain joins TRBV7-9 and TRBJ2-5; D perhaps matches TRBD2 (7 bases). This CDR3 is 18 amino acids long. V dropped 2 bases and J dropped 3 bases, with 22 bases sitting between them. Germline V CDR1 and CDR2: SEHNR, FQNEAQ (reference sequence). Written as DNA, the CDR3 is TGTGCCAGCAGCTTAAAGGGGCCAGGAGGGGGGGATAAAGAGACCCAGTACTTC. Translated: CASSLKGPGGGDKETQYF.

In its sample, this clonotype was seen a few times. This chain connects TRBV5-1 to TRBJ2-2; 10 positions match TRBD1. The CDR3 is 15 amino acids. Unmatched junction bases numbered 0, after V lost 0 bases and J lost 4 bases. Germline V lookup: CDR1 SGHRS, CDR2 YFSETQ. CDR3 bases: TGCGCCAGCAGCTTGGGGGACAGGGGCACCGGGGAGCTGTTTTTT. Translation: CASSLGDRGTGELFF.

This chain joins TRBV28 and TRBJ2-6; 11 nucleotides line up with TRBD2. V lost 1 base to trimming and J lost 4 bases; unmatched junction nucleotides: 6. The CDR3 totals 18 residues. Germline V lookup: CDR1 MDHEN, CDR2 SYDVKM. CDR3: CASSLSLAGGFGANVLTF. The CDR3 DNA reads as TGTGCCAGCAGTTTATCTCTAGCGGGAGGATTCGGGGCCAACGTCCTGACTTTC. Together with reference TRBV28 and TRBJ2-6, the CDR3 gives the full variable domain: DVKVTQSSRYLVKRTGEKVFLECVQDMDHENMFWYRQDPGLGLRLIYFSYDVKMKEKGDIPEGYSVSREKKERFSLILESASTNQTSMYLCASSLSLAGGFGANVLTFGAGSRLTVL.

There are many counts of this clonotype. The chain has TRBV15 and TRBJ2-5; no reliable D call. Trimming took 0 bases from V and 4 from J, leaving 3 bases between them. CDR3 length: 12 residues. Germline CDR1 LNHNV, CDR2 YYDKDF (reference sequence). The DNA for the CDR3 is TGTGCCACCAGCAGAGATCTAGAGACCCAGTACTTC. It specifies CATSRDLETQYF.

The CDR3 loop reads CASSPNGQNSPLHF. CDR3 bases: TGTGCCAGCAGTCCCAACGGGCAAAATTCACCCCTCCACTTT. The chain combines TRBV6-5 with TRBJ1-6; unclear D gene. V was cut by 5 bases and J by 7 bases, with 12 bases left in between. Germline V gene data show CDR1 as MNHEY and CDR2 as SVGAGI. The CDR3 totals 14 residues.

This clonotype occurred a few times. CDR3 protein: CASSLTLETQYF. DNA for the CDR3: TGTGCCAGCAGCTTAACCCTAGAGACCCAGTACTTC. This chain links TRBV7-2 with TRBJ2-1; D is uncertain. The DNA end lines up better with TRBJ2-5; the J call may be wrong. The CDR3 consists of 12 residues. In germline, CDR1 is SGHTA, CDR2 FQGNSA.

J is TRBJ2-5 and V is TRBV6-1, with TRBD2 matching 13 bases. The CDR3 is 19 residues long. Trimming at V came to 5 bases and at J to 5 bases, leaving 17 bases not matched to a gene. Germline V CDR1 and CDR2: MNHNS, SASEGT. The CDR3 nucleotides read TGTGCCAGCAGTATTACGACAGGACACGGACTAGCGGGAGCGGAGACCCAGTACTTC. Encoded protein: CASSITTGHGLAGAETQYF.

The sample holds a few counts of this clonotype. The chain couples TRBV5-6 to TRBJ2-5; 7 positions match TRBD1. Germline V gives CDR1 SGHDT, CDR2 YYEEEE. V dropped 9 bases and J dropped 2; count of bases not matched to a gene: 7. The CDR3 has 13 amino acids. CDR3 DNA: TGTGCCACCGGAGACAGGGTACAAGAGACCCAGTACTTC. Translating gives CATGDRVQETQYF. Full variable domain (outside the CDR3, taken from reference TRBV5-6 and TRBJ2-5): DAGVTQSPTHLIKTRGQQVTLRCSPKSGHDTVSWYQQALGQGPQFIFQYYEEEERQRGNFPDRFSGHQFPNYSSELNVNALLLGDSALYLCATGDRVQETQYFGPGTRLLVL.

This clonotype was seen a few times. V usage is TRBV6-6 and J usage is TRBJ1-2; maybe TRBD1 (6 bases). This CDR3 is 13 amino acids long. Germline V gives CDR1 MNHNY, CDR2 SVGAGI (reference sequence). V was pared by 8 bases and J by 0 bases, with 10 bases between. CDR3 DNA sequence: TGTGCCAGCGGAACAGGGCCTAACTATGGCTACACCTTC. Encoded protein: CASGTGPNYGYTF.